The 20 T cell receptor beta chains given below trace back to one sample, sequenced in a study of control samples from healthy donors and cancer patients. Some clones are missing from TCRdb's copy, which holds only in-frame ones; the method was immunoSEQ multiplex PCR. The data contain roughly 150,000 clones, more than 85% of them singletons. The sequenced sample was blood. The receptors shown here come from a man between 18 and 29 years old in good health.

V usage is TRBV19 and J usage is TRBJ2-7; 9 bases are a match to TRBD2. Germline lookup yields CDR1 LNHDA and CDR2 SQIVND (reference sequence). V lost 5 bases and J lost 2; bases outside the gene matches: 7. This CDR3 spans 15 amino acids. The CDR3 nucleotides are TGTGCCAGTAGTGACGGCGGGAGGGCCCCCTACGAGCAGTACTTC. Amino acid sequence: CASSDGGRAPYEQYF.

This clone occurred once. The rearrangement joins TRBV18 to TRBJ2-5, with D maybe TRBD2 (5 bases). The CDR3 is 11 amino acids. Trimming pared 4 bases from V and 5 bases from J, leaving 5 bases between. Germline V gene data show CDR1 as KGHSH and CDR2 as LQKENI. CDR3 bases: TGTGCCAGCTCACGAGGGGAGACCCAGTACTTC. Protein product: CASSRGETQYF. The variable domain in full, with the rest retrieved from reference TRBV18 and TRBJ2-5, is NAGVMQNPRHLVRRRGQEARLRCSPMKGHSHVYWYRQLPEEGLKFMVYLQKENIIDESGMPKERFSAEFPKEGPSILRIQQVVRGDSAAYFCASSRGETQYFGPGTRLLVL.

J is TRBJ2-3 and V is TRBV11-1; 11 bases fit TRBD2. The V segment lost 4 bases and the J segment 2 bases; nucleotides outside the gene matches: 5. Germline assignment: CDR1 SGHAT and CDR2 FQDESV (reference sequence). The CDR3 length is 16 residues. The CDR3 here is CASSSRLAGYTDTQYF. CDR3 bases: TGTGCCAGCAGCTCCCGACTAGCGGGGTACACAGATACGCAGTATTTT.

CDR3 loop: CASGPIGNSNQPQHF. As DNA, the CDR3 is TGTGCCAGTGGTCCGATAGGGAATAGCAATCAGCCCCAGCATTTT. The chain couples TRBV19 to TRBJ1-5; no definite D call. The CDR3 has 15 amino acids. Looked up from germline, CDR1 is LNHDA and CDR2 is SQIVND (reference sequence). Trimming stripped 8 bases from V and 0 bases from J, with 14 bases between.

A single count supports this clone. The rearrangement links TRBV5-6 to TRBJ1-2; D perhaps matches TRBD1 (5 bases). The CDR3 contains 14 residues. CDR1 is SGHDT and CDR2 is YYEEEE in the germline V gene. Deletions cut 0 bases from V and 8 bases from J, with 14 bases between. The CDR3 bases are TGTGCCAGCAGCTTGGATGGGGGAAGAAGGGGCTACACCTTC. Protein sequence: CASSLDGGRRGYTF.

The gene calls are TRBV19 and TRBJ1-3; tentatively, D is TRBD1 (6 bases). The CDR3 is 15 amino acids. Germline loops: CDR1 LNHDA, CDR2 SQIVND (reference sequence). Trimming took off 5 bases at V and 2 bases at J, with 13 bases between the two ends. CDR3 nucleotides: TGTGCCAGTAGTCCAGCGACAGGTCCTGGAAACACCATATATTTT. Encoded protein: CASSPATGPGNTIYF.

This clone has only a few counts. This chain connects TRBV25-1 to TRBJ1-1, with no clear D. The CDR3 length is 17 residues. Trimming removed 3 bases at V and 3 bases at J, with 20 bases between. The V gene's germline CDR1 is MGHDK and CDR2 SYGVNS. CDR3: CASSDSQGPSPHTEAFF. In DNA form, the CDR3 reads TGTGCCAGCAGTGACTCCCAAGGGCCCTCGCCCCACACTGAAGCTTTCTTT.

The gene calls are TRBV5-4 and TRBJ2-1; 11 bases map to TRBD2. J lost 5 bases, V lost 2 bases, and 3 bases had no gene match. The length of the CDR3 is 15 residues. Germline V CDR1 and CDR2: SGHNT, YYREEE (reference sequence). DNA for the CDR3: TGTGCCAGCAGCTTACTAGCGGGGGAAAACAATGAGCAGTTCTTC. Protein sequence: CASSLLAGENNEQFF.

The CDR3 sequence: CASSRNRGPNTEAFF. In nucleotides, the CDR3 is TGCGCCAGCTCCCGAAACAGGGGGCCGAACACTGAAGCTTTCTTT. The gene calls are TRBV4-1 and TRBJ1-1; 9 bases align to TRBD1. Germline V gene sequence: CDR1 MGHRA, CDR2 YSYEKL. With 8 bases clipped from V and 1 base from J, the junction kept 8 bases outside the gene matches. The CDR3 consists of 15 residues.

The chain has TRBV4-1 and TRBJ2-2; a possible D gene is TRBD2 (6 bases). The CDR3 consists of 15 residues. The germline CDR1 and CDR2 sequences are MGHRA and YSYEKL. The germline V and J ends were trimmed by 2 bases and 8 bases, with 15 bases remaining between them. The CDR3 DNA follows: TGCGCCAGCAGCCAATCCCGCCTCGGGGGAGGGGAGCTGTTTTTT. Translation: CASSQSRLGGGELFF.

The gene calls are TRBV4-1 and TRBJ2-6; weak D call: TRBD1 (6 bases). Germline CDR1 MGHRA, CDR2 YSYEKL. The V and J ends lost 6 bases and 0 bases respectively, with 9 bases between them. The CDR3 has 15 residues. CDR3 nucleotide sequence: TGCGCCAGCAGTCCAGGGGTCTCTGGGGCCAACGTCCTGACTTTC. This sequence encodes CASSPGVSGANVLTF.

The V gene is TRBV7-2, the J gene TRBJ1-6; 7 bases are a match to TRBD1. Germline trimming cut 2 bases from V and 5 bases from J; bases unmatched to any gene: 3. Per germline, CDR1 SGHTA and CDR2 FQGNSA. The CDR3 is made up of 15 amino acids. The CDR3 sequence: CASSLYGQDNSPLHF. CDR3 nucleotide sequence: TGTGCCAGCAGCTTATATGGACAGGATAATTCACCCCTCCACTTT.

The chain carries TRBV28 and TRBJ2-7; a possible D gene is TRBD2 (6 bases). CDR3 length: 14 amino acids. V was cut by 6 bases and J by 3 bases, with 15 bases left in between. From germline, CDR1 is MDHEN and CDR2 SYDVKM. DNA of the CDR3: TGTGCCAGCAGGCCCCCCGGGAGCTTCTACGAGCAGTACTTC. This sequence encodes CASRPPGSFYEQYF.

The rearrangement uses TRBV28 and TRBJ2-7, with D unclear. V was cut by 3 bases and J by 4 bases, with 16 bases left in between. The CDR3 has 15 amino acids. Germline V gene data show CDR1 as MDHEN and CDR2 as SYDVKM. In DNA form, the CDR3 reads TGTGCCAGCAGTTTGGAACGGGCCCTATCTTACGAGCAGTACTTC. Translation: CASSLERALSYEQYF.

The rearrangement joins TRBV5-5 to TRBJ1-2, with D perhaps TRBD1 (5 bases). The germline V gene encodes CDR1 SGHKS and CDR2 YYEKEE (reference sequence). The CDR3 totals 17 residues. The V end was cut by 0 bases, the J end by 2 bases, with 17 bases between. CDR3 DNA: TGTGCCAGCAGCTTGGAGCGGGGGTCCCCCTCCAACTATGGCTACACCTTC. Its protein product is CASSLERGSPSNYGYTF.

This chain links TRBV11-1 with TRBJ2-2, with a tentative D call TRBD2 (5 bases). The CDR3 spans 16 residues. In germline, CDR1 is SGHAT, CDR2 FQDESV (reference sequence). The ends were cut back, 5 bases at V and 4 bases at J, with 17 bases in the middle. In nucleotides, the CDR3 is TGTGCCAGCAGCACTAGACCTTCAGGTTCCACCGGGGAGCTGTTTTTT. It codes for CASSTRPSGSTGELFF.

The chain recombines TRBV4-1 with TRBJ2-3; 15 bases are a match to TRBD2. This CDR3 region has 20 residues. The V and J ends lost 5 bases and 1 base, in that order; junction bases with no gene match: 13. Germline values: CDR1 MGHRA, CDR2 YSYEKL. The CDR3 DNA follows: TGCGCCAGCAGCGTGACCCCGGGACTAGCGGGGGGATCGCGCACAGATACGCAGTATTTT. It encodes CASSVTPGLAGGSRTDTQYF.

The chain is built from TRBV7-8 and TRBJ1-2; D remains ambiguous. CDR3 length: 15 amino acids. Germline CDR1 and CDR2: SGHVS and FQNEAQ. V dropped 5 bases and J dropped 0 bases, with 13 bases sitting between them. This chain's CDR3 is CASSKANSPNYGYTF. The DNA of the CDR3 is TGTGCCAGCAGCAAAGCGAACTCCCCTAACTATGGCTACACCTTC. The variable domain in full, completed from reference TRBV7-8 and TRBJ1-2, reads GAGVSQSPRYKVAKRGQDVALRCDPISGHVSLFWYQQALGQGPEFLTYFQNEAQLDKSGLPSDRFFAERPEGSVSTLKIQRTQQEDSAVYLCASSKANSPNYGYTFGSGTRLTVV.

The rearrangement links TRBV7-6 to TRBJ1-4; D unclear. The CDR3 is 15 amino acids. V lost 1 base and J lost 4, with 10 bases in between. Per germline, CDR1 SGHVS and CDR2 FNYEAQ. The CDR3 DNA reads TGTGCCAGCAGCTTAGGCCTCGTGGGTAATGAAAAACTGTTTTTT. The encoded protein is CASSLGLVGNEKLFF.

The CDR3 nucleotides are TGTGCCAGCAGTTCGGGACAGGGAATCTACGAGCAGTACTTC. Its protein product is CASSSGQGIYEQYF. This rearrangement joins TRBV27 to TRBJ2-7; 9 bases align to TRBD1. V shed 4 bases and J 3 bases; nucleotides not matched to a gene: 4. Germline CDR1 reads MNHEY; CDR2 reads SMNVEV (reference sequence). The CDR3 has 14 amino acids.